This T cell receptor beta chain appears in the sequencing data of a study of shared clonotypes between healthy human individuals. Study conclusions and caveats: Sampling used blood alone; tissue repertoires probably differ. With several donors compared, roughly 5% of naive CD4 clonotypes were shared. Sorted-subset samples were not fully sequenced, rarefaction indicated.

The repertoire was sequenced with immunoSEQ multiplex PCR; TCRdb's copy has only in-frame clones and lacks some. The data hold about 1.5 million clones, with 95% to 99% observed a single time. This CDR3 has 14 residues. CDR1 LNHDA and CDR2 SQIVND come from the germline V gene (reference sequence). V was clipped by 8 bases and J by 2 bases, with 14 bases between them. As for this clone: The antigen is undetermined.

This sequence joins TRBV19 and TRBJ2-3, with no clear D. The sequence was obtained from a man aged 25 to 40 in good health. Sample: naive CD4+ T cells sorted from blood. Subset given: CD45RA+ positively selected. The CDR3 sequence is CASRRMISTDTQYF. The CDR3 DNA reads TGTGCCAGTCGACGGATGATCTCCACAGATACGCAGTATTTT.